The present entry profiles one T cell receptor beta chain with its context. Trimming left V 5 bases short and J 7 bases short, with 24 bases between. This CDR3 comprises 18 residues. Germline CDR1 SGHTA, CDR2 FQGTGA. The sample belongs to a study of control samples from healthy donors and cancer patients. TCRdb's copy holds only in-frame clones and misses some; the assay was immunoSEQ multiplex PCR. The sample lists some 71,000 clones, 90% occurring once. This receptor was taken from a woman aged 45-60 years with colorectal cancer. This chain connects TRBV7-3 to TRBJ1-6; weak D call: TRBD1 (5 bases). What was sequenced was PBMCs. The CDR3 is CASSTPTGVGEWNSPLHF. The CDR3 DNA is TGTGCCAGCAGCACCCCTACTGGCGTGGGGGAATGGAATTCACCCCTCCACTTT.